This T cell receptor (beta chain) is from a study of shared clonotypes between healthy human individuals. Study observations and caveats: Unshared clonotypes carried lower generation probabilities than those common to all four donors. Large sequencing depth failed to make sorted-subset sequencing complete, rarefaction showed.

In regard to this clone: Antigen specificity is unknown.

This CDR3 is 14 amino acids long. Germline CDR1 and CDR2: LNHNV and YYDKDF (reference sequence). The germline V and J ends were trimmed by 6 bases and 3 bases, with 15 bases remaining between them. In the study's own analysis: Sequence data from immunoSEQ were junction-only and lacked quality scores; consequently, filtering differed. Clones were sequenced by immunoSEQ multiplex PCR, and TCRdb holds only the in-frame ones, with some missing. For V, J and clone size, that table is used; D and trimming come from the DNA. The sample shows around 1,100,000 clones, roughly 80% of them seen only once. The specimen sequenced was memory CD4+ T cells from PBMCs. Subset: CD45RA-negative fraction. This TCR was recovered from a man aged 18 to 35 in good health. Some clones in this sample may be carry-over from other donors' samples. This chain connects TRBV15 to TRBJ2-7, with D possibly TRBD2 on 6 matching bases. In DNA form, the CDR3 reads TGTGCCACCAGTTCCGAGCGGGCAGTCTACGAGCAGTACTTC. This encodes CATSSERAVYEQYF.